The T cell receptor beta chain described here comes from a study of shared clonotypes between healthy human individuals. The data were produced by immunoSEQ multiplex PCR, yet TCRdb's version contains in-frame clones alone and is incomplete. The sample lists some 470,000 clones, roughly four fifths occurring once. V lost 5 bases, J lost 0 bases, and 19 bases lay in between. The CDR3 is 18 amino acids. Per the germline V gene, CDR1 is MNHEY and CDR2 is SMNVEV (reference sequence). The TCR comes from a woman between 35 and 50 years old in good health. Some clones in this sample may be carry-over from other donors' samples. This chain uses TRBV27 with TRBJ2-2, with D tentatively TRBD1 (6 bases). Source material: PBMCs. As DNA, the CDR3 is TGTGCCAGCAGTCCAACCCCCCCCGGGACAACGAACACCGGGGAGCTGTTTTTT. Translation gives CASSPTPPGTTNTGELFF.